Following are 23 T cell receptor beta chains from one sample sequenced in a study of control samples from healthy donors and cancer patients. Sequencing was performed with immunoSEQ multiplex PCR; in TCRdb, only in-frame clones are kept and a portion is missing. The table lists about 140,000 clones, 90% to 95% of them singletons. Sequenced material: blood. The receptors stem from a man aged 40-49 years in good health.

The chain recombines TRBV4-3 with TRBJ1-5; weak D call: TRBD1 (5 bases). Germline values: CDR1 LGHNA, CDR2 YSLEER. The CDR3 has 18 amino acids. Trimming left V 0 bases short and J 4 bases short, with 19 bases between. The CDR3 bases are TGCGCCAGCAGCCAAGATTTCGGTAGGGGAGGAGGAAATCAGCCCCAGCATTTT. This translates into CASSQDFGRGGGNQPQHF.

J is TRBJ1-1 and V is TRBV5-4, with D uncertain. The ends were cut back, 0 bases at V and 11 bases at J, with 17 bases in the middle. The CDR3 has 14 amino acids. Germline V gene sequence: CDR1 SGHNT, CDR2 YYREEE (reference sequence). The CDR3 is CASSLGGGRLVAFF. The CDR3 coding sequence is TGTGCCAGCAGCTTGGGGGGAGGGCGGCTGGTGGCTTTCTTT.

This chain joins TRBV3-1 (or the pseudogene TRBV3-2) and TRBJ1-1; D gene ambiguous. The germline V gene encodes CDR1 LGHDT and CDR2 YNNKEL (reference sequence). V was cut by 2 bases and J by 1 base, with 8 bases left in between. The CDR3 runs 14 residues. In DNA, the CDR3 is TGTGCCAGCAGCCAATACGGGAAGAACACTGAAGCTTTCTTT. Its protein is CASSQYGKNTEAFF.

CDR3 nucleotides: TGTGCCAGCAGCAGCCCCGGACAGATTAGCACAGATACGCAGTATTTT. This gives the protein CASSSPGQISTDTQYF. V usage is TRBV5-4 and J usage is TRBJ2-3, with D perhaps TRBD1 (6 bases). Trimming took 4 bases from V and 0 from J, leaving 15 bases between them. Germline loops: CDR1 SGHNT, CDR2 YYREEE (reference sequence). This CDR3 contains 16 residues.

The gene calls are TRBV12-3 or TRBV12-4 and TRBJ1-2, with TRBD1 matching 8 bases. After removal of 3 bases from V and 5 bases from J, the junction contained 2 bases not matched to a gene. This CDR3 region has 13 residues. The CDR3 spells CASSLTGAYGYTF. The CDR3 nucleotides are TGTGCCAGCAGTTTGACAGGGGCGTATGGCTACACCTTC.

The rearrangement uses TRBV5-1 and TRBJ1-1, with unresolved D. This CDR3 contains 13 residues. V lost 0 bases, J lost 4 bases, and 7 bases lay in between. Germline assignment: CDR1 SGHRS and CDR2 YFSETQ. Written as DNA, the CDR3 is TGCGCCAGCAGCTTGGTAGGGCCCACTGAAGCTTTCTTT. Its protein product is CASSLVGPTEAFF.

The V call is TRBV5-6, the J call TRBJ2-1; perhaps TRBD2 as D (6 bases). Germline CDR1 reads SGHDT; CDR2 reads YYEEEE. CDR3 size: 17 residues. V dropped 2 bases and J dropped 5 bases, with 20 bases sitting between them. CDR3 in amino acids: CASSFLAYKTSNNEQFF. In DNA, the CDR3 is TGTGCCAGCAGCTTTCTAGCCTATAAAACTAGCAACAATGAGCAGTTCTTC.

The V call is TRBV11-2, the J call TRBJ2-1, with a possible D match to TRBD2 (5 bases). The V gene lost 4 bases and the J gene lost 2 bases, with 12 bases spanning the gap. Germline CDR1 and CDR2: SGHAT and FQNNGV. There are 15 residues in the CDR3. CDR3 in DNA: TGTGCCAGCAGCTCGCGGGTAGGCCCCTACAATGAGCAGTTCTTC. This encodes CASSSRVGPYNEQFF.

This rearrangement joins TRBV7-8 to TRBJ2-1, with TRBD2 matching over 7 bases. The junction had 5 bases not matched to a gene; V was cut back by 6 bases and J by 0 bases. CDR1 is SGHVS, CDR2 FQNEAQ, per germline. CDR3 length equals 15 residues. In nucleotides, the CDR3 is TGTGCCAGCAGGCCTAGCGGCAGCTCCTACAATGAGCAGTTCTTC. It encodes CASRPSGSSYNEQFF.

The chain carries TRBV9 and TRBJ2-5, with TRBD2 identical over 10 bases. The CDR3 has 16 residues. Unmatched junction bases numbered 7, after V lost 0 bases and J lost 5 bases. From germline, CDR1 is SGDLS and CDR2 YYNGEE. This CDR3 is CASSVELAGARETQYF. The DNA for the CDR3 is TGTGCCAGCAGCGTAGAGCTAGCGGGAGCCCGCGAGACCCAGTACTTC.

The chain carries TRBV10-3 and TRBJ2-1; 7 bases map to TRBD1. In germline, CDR1 is ENHRY, CDR2 SYGVKD. This CDR3 is built from 11 residues. After removal of 4 bases from V and 15 bases from J, the junction contained 6 bases not matched to a gene. The CDR3 is CAISATGLPFF. The CDR3 DNA reads as TGTGCCATCAGTGCGACAGGGTTGCCGTTCTTC.

The chain's CDR3 is CASGPPGQGGDGYTF. The CDR3 DNA follows: TGCGCCAGCGGCCCACCGGGACAGGGGGGGGATGGCTACACCTTC. V is TRBV4-1 and J is TRBJ1-2, with TRBD1 matching over 11 bases. Germline V gene sequence: CDR1 MGHRA, CDR2 YSYEKL. Trimming at V came to 8 bases and at J to 6 bases, leaving 11 bases not matched to a gene. CDR3 length: 15 residues.

The table lists this clone with a count of one. The chain links TRBV28 to TRBJ1-2, with unresolved D. V lost 2 bases to trimming and J lost 5 bases, with 12 bases between them. Germline V gene sequence: CDR1 MDHEN, CDR2 SYDVKM. The CDR3 consists of 14 residues. The CDR3 coding sequence is TGTGCCAGCAGTTTACCAGGCCCCGGTTATGGCTACACCTTC. Encoded protein: CASSLPGPGYGYTF.

The chain has TRBV9 and TRBJ1-6, with TRBD1 matching over 10 bases. The V segment lost 3 bases and the J segment 7 bases; nucleotides outside the gene matches: 4. Germline-derived CDR1 and CDR2 are SGDLS and YYNGEE. The CDR3 sequence is 15 residues long. The CDR3 DNA reads TGTGCCAGCAGCGCAACGGGACAGGGGAATTCACCCCTCCACTTT. Protein: CASSATGQGNSPLHF. Based on the CDR3 plus reference TRBV9 and TRBJ1-6, the full variable domain is DSGVTQTPKHLITATGQRVTLRCSPRSGDLSVYWYQQSLDQGLQFLIQYYNGEERAKGNILERFSAQQFPDLHSELNLSSLELGDSALYFCASSATGQGNSPLHFGNGTRLTVT.

Points on this clone: This sample also contains other DNA sequences that code for the same CDR3. The rearrangement uses TRBV24-1 and TRBJ1-2, with D possibly matching TRBD1 (6 bases). This CDR3 has 12 residues. Germline assignment: CDR1 KGHDR and CDR2 SFDVKD. V was cut by 0 bases and J by 8 bases, with 6 bases left in between. The CDR3 DNA is TGTGCCACCAGTGATTTGCAGGGGGGCTACACCTTC. Translating gives CATSDLQGGYTF.

The rearrangement uses TRBV2 and TRBJ1-2; D might be TRBD1 (5 bases). Per germline, CDR1 SNHLY and CDR2 FYNNEI. This CDR3 is 14 amino acids long. Trimming left V 3 bases short and J 5 bases short, with 13 bases between. The DNA of the CDR3 is TGTGCCAGCAGTGATAGGAGCAGGGTATATGGCTACACCTTC. It encodes CASSDRSRVYGYTF. The full variable domain, in which reference TRBV2 and TRBJ1-2 provide the parts outside the CDR3, is EPEVTQTPSHQVTQMGQEVILRCVPISNHLYFYWYRQILGQKVEFLVSFYNNEISEKSEIFDDQFSVERPDGSNFTLKIRSTKLEDSAMYFCASSDRSRVYGYTFGSGTRLTVV.

The chain carries TRBV18 and TRBJ2-1; D gene unclear. The CDR3 has 16 residues. Germline V CDR1 and CDR2: KGHSH, LQKENI. V was trimmed by 2 bases and J by 6 bases, leaving 17 bases between them. The CDR3 bases are TGTGCCAGCTCACCAGCCATCCCCCTGGGGTCCAATGAGCAGTTCTTC. Translating gives CASSPAIPLGSNEQFF.

The chain uses TRBV27 and TRBJ2-7; 8 bases align to TRBD1. This CDR3 is built from 13 residues. From germline, CDR1 is MNHEY and CDR2 SMNVEV (reference sequence). J was trimmed by 4 bases and V by 3 bases; bases with no gene match: 2. CDR3 in DNA: TGTGCCAGCAGTTTCACAGGGGGGTACGAGCAGTACTTC. This encodes CASSFTGGYEQYF.

V is TRBV5-6 and J is TRBJ1-2; possible D gene TRBD1, 6 bases. Germline V CDR1 and CDR2: SGHDT, YYEEEE. The CDR3 is 11 residues long. Trimming took 7 bases from V and 8 from J, leaving 12 bases between them. CDR3 amino acids: CASARGGGYTF. Here the CDR3 DNA reads TGTGCCAGCGCAAGGGGGGGCGGCTACACCTTC. Based on the CDR3 plus reference TRBV5-6 and TRBJ1-2, the full variable domain is DAGVTQSPTHLIKTRGQQVTLRCSPKSGHDTVSWYQQALGQGPQFIFQYYEEEERQRGNFPDRFSGHQFPNYSSELNVNALLLGDSALYLCASARGGGYTFGSGTRLTVV.

The chain joins TRBV3-1 (or the pseudogene TRBV3-2) to TRBJ1-2; D is possibly TRBD1 (5 bases). V gave up 0 bases and J gave up 7 bases, with 9 bases separating them. This CDR3 has 13 residues. Germline loops: CDR1 LGHDT, CDR2 YNNKEL (reference sequence). CDR3 in amino acids: CASSQDPGLGYTF. Written as DNA, the CDR3 is TGTGCCAGCAGCCAAGATCCGGGACTTGGCTACACCTTC.

This clone is a singleton in its sample. The chain carries TRBV28 and TRBJ1-5, with TRBD1 matching 9 bases. CDR3 size: 18 residues. V shed 2 bases, J shed 5 bases, and the junction held 13 bases outside the gene matches. From germline, CDR1 is MDHEN and CDR2 SYDVKM. CDR3 sequence (DNA): TGTGCCAGCAGTTTACTACAATCCGGGACAGGGTACGATCAGCCCCAGCATTTT. Translating it yields CASSLLQSGTGYDQPQHF.

The chain recombines TRBV7-9 with TRBJ1-2, with 7 bases aligning to TRBD1. J gave up 6 bases and V 4 bases, and 8 bases lay outside the gene matches. The CDR3 totals 14 residues. Germline V gives CDR1 SEHNR, CDR2 FQNEAQ (reference sequence). The CDR3 DNA sequence: TGTGCCAGCAGCTCCGACAGGGATCTGAATGGCTACACCTTC. It yields the protein CASSSDRDLNGYTF.

The rearrangement uses TRBV7-9 and TRBJ1-2; no reliable D call. CDR1 and CDR2 from the germline V gene are SEHNR and FQNEAQ (reference sequence). The CDR3 sequence is 12 residues long. Trimming cost V 1 base and J 8 bases, with 8 bases left between them. CDR3 residues: CASSLEVGGYTF. The CDR3 DNA reads TGTGCCAGCAGCTTAGAGGTGGGAGGCTACACCTTC.